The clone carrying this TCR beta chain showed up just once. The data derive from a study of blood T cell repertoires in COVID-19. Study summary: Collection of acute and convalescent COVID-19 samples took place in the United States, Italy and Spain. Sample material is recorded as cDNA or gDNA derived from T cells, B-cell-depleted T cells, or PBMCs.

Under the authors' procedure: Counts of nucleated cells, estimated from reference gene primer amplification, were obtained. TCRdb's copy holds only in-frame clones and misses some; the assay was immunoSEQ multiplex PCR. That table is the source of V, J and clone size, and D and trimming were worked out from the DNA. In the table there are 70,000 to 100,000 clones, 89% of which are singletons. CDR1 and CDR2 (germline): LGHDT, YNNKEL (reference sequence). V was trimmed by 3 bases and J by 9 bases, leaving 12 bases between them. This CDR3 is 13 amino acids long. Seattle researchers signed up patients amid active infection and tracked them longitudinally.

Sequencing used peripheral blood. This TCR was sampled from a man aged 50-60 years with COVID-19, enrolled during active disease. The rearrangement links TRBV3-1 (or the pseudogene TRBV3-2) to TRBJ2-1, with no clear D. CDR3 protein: CASSHGGFVEQFF. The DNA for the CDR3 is TGTGCCAGCAGCCACGGTGGTTTCGTTGAGCAGTTCTTC.